Presented here are 15 T cell receptor beta chains from one specimen sequenced in a study of spatial heterogeneity in lung cancer. Findings of the study overall: Mutation counts in tumors were tracked by counts of expanded intratumoral alpha and beta TCRs.

For these TCRs, the target antigens are not known. One entry per CDR3 protein, called by TCRdb with MiXCR from the 5' RACE reads. The sample shows about 6,000 distinct CDR3 sequences, approximately 15% of them seen only once. As for time point: sample taken at primary tumor resection. The sample here was lung tumor tissue, taken at surgery. These TCRs come from a male donor with early-stage non-small cell lung cancer.

In its sample, this clonotype ranks as medium-sized (0.01 to 0.1%). Mismatch with germline at one junction end may stem from a read error. Since the library was made to target alpha chains, this beta chain is a stray read and its abundance is not meaningful. This sequence joins TRBV9 and TRBJ2-1, with TRBD2 identical over 7 bases. The CDR3 is made up of 15 amino acids. The germline CDR1 and CDR2 sequences are SGDLS and YYNGEE. As DNA, the CDR3 is TGTACCAGCAGCGTGGGAGGGAGCTCCTACAATGAGCAGTTCTTC. This sequence encodes CTSSVGGSSYNEQFF. Based on the CDR3 plus reference TRBV9 and TRBJ2-1, the full variable domain is DSGVTQTPKHLITATGQRVTLRCSPRSGDLSVYWYQQSLDQGLQFLIQYYNGEERAKGNILERFSAQQFPDLHSELNLSSLELGDSALYFCTSSVGGSSYNEQFFGPGTRLTVL.

In its sample, this clonotype ranks as medium-sized (0.01 to 0.1%). Because the library targeted alpha chains, this beta chain is an off-target read whose size means little. J is TRBJ1-2 and V is TRBV5-8; 8 positions agree with TRBD1. From germline, CDR1 is SGHTS and CDR2 YDEGEE. Trimming took 3 bases from V and 3 from J; bases not matched to a gene: 4. The CDR3 extends over 14 amino acids. The CDR3 spells CASSWTTGDYGYTF. The CDR3 nucleotides are TGTGCCAGCAGCTGGACGACAGGGGACTATGGCTACACCTTC.

In the case of this clonotype: Since it is a stray read in a library aimed at alpha chains, this beta chain has a size that is not meaningful. This chain connects TRBV29-1 to TRBJ2-3; D is unclear. Between the trimmed V and J ends, which lost 7 bases and 0 bases, there was a span of 8 bases. This CDR3 contains 12 residues. CDR1 is SQVTM, CDR2 ANQGSEA, per germline. In DNA, the CDR3 is TGCAGCGGAGCCCGGAGCACAGATACGCAGTATTTT. Translating gives CSGARSTDTQYF.

This clonotype is medium-sized within its sample. The library was designed around alpha chains, so this beta chain is a stray read whose abundance carries little weight. The rearrangement joins TRBV28 to TRBJ2-7; D is undetermined. This CDR3 region has 11 residues. CDR1 and CDR2 (germline): MDHEN, SYDVKM. V was trimmed by 5 bases and J by 4 bases, leaving 6 bases between them. The CDR3 bases are TGTGCCAGCAGTCTGGGGTACGAGCAGTACTTC. This gives the protein CASSLGYEQYF.

This clonotype is classed as medium-sized. This beta chain is an off-target read within a library intended for alpha chains, so its frequency means little. The CDR3 is CASSQGDSLQETQYF. CDR3 bases: TGCGCCAGCAGCCAAGGGGACTCGTTACAAGAGACCCAGTACTTC. V usage is TRBV4-1 and J usage is TRBJ2-5, with a weak D call TRBD2 (6 bases). This CDR3 comprises 15 residues. Germline assignment: CDR1 MGHRA and CDR2 YSYEKL. V lost 1 base, J lost 2 bases, and 11 bases lay in between.

In regard to this clonotype: This beta chain slipped into a library made for alpha chains as a stray read, so its size is not meaningful. The V call is TRBV3-1, the J call TRBJ2-7, with D maybe TRBD2 (5 bases). The germline CDR1 and CDR2 sequences are LGHDT and YNNKEL (reference sequence). The CDR3 consists of 14 residues. Between the trimmed V and J ends, which lost 3 bases and 2 bases, there was a span of 11 bases. Written as DNA, the CDR3 is TGTGCCAGCAGCCAGGCGGCCGGGGCCTACGAGCAGTACTTC. Translation gives CASSQAAGAYEQYF.

On this clonotype: This beta chain is an unintended read in a library built for alpha chains; its size means little. V gene TRBV6-6 combines with J gene TRBJ2-7; 9 nucleotides align to TRBD1. V shed 0 bases and J 3 bases; nucleotides not matched to a gene: 0. The germline CDR1 and CDR2 sequences are MNHNY and SVGAGI (reference sequence). The CDR3 runs 14 residues. The CDR3 DNA reads as TGTGCCAGCAGTTACTCGACAGGGGGCTACGAGCAGTACTTC. Translation: CASSYSTGGYEQYF.

In this sample, this clonotype is large. This beta chain is an off-target read within a library intended for alpha chains, so its frequency means little. The chain joins TRBV20-1 to TRBJ2-1; D is unresolved. The CDR3 contains 14 residues. The germline V and J ends were trimmed by 6 bases and 0 bases, with 12 bases remaining between them. Germline CDR1 reads DFQATT; CDR2 reads SNEGSKA (reference sequence). CDR3 loop: CSAVLPSSYNEQFF. In nucleotides, the CDR3 is TGCAGTGCGGTACTACCAAGCTCCTACAATGAGCAGTTCTTC.

Judged by abundance, this clonotype is medium-sized (0.01 to 0.1%). This beta chain is a stray read from a library made for alpha chains; its abundance is not meaningful. For the CDR3, the DNA is TGTGCCAGCAGTCCATACTTCCGACAGCGGCATAATTCACCCCTCCACTTT. As protein: CASSPYFRQRHNSPLHF. V is TRBV28 and J is TRBJ1-6, with TRBD1 as a possible D gene (5 bases). The germline V gene has CDR1 MDHEN and CDR2 SYDVKM. The CDR3 loop spans 17 amino acids. V gave up 5 bases and J gave up 5 bases, with 19 bases separating them.

In its sample, this clonotype was seen many times. This beta chain lies outside the target of a library built for alpha chains; its clone size means little. V and J are TRBV20-1 and TRBJ2-1, with 7 nucleotides matching TRBD2. Germline V gives CDR1 DFQATT, CDR2 SNEGSKA (reference sequence). Unmatched junction bases numbered 11, after V lost 1 base and J lost 2 bases. The CDR3 runs 17 residues. DNA of the CDR3: TGCAGTGCTAGAGGGCTAATGGGGAGGGCCGCCTACAATGAGCAGTTCTTC. Residues: CSARGLMGRAAYNEQFF.

This clonotype ranks as large. Because this beta chain is a stray read in a library intended to capture alpha chains, its abundance should not be given much weight. The V gene is TRBV28, the J gene TRBJ2-7, with D perhaps matching TRBD1 (5 bases). The CDR3 is 12 residues long. V shed 6 bases and J shed 3 bases, with 9 bases lying between them. CDR1 is MDHEN, CDR2 SYDVKM, per germline. The CDR3 loop reads CASRAGFYEQYF. DNA of the CDR3: TGTGCCAGCAGAGCAGGGTTCTACGAGCAGTACTTC. Full variable domain (outside the CDR3, taken from reference TRBV28 and TRBJ2-7): DVKVTQSSRYLVKRTGEKVFLECVQDMDHENMFWYRQDPGLGLRLIYFSYDVKMKEKGDIPEGYSVSREKKERFSLILESASTNQTSMYLCASRAGFYEQYFGPGTRLTVT.

This clonotype was seen a few times. This beta chain slipped into a library made for alpha chains as a stray read, so its size is not meaningful. The J gene is TRBJ1-2, the V gene TRBV7-2; 9 bases match TRBD1. CDR3 length equals 14 residues. The V and J ends lost 1 base and 5 bases, in that order; junction bases with no gene match: 2. Germline V gives CDR1 SGHTA, CDR2 FQGNSA. In DNA form, the CDR3 reads TGTGCCAGCAGCTTAGACAGGGGGCGGTATGGCTACACCTTC. Translation: CASSLDRGRYGYTF.

This clonotype was found many times. This beta chain is off target for a library built for alpha chains, so its abundance means little. The chain joins TRBV20-1 to TRBJ2-3; TRBD2 matches at 7 bases. The germline V gene encodes CDR1 DFQATT and CDR2 SNEGSKA (reference sequence). This CDR3 contains 17 residues. Trimming at V came to 3 bases and at J to 5 bases, leaving 17 bases not matched to a gene. CDR3 DNA: TGCAGTGCTAGTTCTTCCACGGCGGGAGTGGAGTTAGATACGCAGTATTTT. Its translation is CSASSSTAGVELDTQYF.

As to this clonotype: For a library built for alpha chains, this beta chain is a stray read; little rests on its size. The chain is built from TRBV29-1 and TRBJ2-5, with TRBD1 matching over 12 bases. After removal of 8 bases from V and 1 base from J, the junction contained 8 bases not matched to a gene. The CDR3 length is 15 residues. Germline V lookup: CDR1 SQVTM, CDR2 ANQGSEA. In DNA form, the CDR3 reads TGCAGCCCGGGACAGGGGGCGCAGACCCAAGAGACCCAGTACTTC. Its translation is CSPGQGAQTQETQYF.

This clonotype was detected ten times or more. For a library built for alpha chains, this beta chain is a stray read; little rests on its size. V gene TRBV5-6 combines with J gene TRBJ2-3; D is ambiguous. The V end lost 1 base, the J end lost 0 bases, and 6 bases lay between the germline ends. The CDR3 contains 14 residues. CDR1 and CDR2 from the germline V gene are SGHDT and YYEEEE. Here the CDR3 DNA reads TGTGCCAGCAGCTTGTTGGAGAGCACAGATACGCAGTATTTT. As protein: CASSLLESTDTQYF.